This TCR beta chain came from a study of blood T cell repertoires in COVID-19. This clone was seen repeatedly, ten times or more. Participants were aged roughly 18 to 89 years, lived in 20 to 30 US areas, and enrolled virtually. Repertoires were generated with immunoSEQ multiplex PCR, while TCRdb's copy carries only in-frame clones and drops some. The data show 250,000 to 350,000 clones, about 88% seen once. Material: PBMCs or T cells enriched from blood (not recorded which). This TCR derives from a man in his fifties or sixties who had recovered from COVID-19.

DNA of the CDR3: TGTGCCAGCAGCCAAGCGGAGGGTCAGAACTATGGCTACACCTTC. This encodes CASSQAEGQNYGYTF. The chain employs TRBV4-2 and TRBJ1-2; D uncertain. The CDR3 runs to 15 residues. Trimming took off 1 base at V and 2 bases at J, with 11 bases between the two ends. Per the germline V gene, CDR1 is LGHNA and CDR2 is YNFKEQ.